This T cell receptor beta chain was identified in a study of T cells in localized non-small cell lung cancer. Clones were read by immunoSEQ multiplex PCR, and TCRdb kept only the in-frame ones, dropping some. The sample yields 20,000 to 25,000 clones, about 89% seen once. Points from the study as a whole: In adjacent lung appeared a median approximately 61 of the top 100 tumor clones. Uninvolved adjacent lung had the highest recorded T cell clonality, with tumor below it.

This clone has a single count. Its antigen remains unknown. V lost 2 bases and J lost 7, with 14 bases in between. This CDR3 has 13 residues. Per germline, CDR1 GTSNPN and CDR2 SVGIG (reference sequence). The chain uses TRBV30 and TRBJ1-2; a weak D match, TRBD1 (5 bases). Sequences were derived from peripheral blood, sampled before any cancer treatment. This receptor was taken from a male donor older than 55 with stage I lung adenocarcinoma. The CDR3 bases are TGTGCCTGGAGTCAAGGGGCAGGGACTGGCTACACCTTC. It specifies CAWSQGAGTGYTF.